This T cell receptor beta chain was documented in a study of cytomegalovirus exposure and HLA in healthy donors. Overall study findings and caveats: The later analysis indicated that the majority of CMV-associated TCR beta chains appeared HLA-restricted. Later analysis demonstrated an association between a missense DCLRE1C variant and TCR beta V- and J-gene trimming.

The PCR ran on 60 Vbeta and 13 Jbeta primers. Original processing methods: Among the unique TCR beta chains that a later analysis counted, about 84 million in all, 10 million to 13 million were shared. Data came from immunoSEQ multiplex PCR; TCRdb stores just in-frame clones and leaves some out. That table gives V, J and clone size, and the DNA gave D and trimming. The listing contains nearly 200,000 clones. As regards this clone: As yet, its antigen is unknown.

At sampling all donors were nominally healthy, likely with unrecorded immune exposures. The sequence came from a boy between 10 and 17 years old in good health and CMV-seronegative. Sequenced input: PBMCs.

As DNA, the CDR3 is TGTGCCAGCAGGACCGACGAGCGCAGCTACGAGCAGTACTTC. Translated, it gives CASRTDERSYEQYF. The rearrangement joins TRBV2 to TRBJ2-7, with D hard to call. Germline lookup yields CDR1 SNHLY and CDR2 FYNNEI. The CDR3 is made up of 14 amino acids. Trimming pared 6 bases from V and 3 bases from J, leaving 15 bases between.